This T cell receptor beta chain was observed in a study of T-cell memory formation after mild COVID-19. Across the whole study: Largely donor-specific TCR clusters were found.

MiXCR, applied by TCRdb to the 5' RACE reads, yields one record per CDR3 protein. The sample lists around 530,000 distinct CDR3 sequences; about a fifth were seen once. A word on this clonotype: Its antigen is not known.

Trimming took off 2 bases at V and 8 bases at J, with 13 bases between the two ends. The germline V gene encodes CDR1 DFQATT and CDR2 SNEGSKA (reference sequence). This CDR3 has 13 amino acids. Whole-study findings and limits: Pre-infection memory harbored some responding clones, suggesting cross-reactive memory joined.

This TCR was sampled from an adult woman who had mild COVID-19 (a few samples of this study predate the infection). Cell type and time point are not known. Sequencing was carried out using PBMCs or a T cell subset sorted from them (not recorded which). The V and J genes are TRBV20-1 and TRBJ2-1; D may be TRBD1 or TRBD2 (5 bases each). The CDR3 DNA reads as TGCAGTGCTAGAAGGGACCCCTTTGATGAGCAGTTCTTC. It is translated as CSARRDPFDEQFF.